This T cell receptor (beta chain) was sequenced during a study of T cell responses to AZD1222 COVID-19 vaccine. Study-wide results and limits: It was only 6 or 7 AZD1222 recipients who were seropositive at baseline. Dominant at 160-218 and 743-854, vaccine-associated CD4 TCRs also spanned spike. Donor demographics were predominantly white British with a female majority; clonal diversity may be underestimated.

Sequencing used immunoSEQ multiplex PCR; TCRdb keeps in-frame clones, though not all of them. The data contain 80,000 to 95,000 clones, roughly nine tenths of them singletons. Turning to this clone: Its antigen is currently unknown.

The CDR3 has 14 amino acids. Looked up from germline, CDR1 is WSHSY and CDR2 is SAAADI. Trimming cost V 6 bases and J 1 base; bases outside gene matches: 2. V and J are TRBV10-2 and TRBJ1-1, with TRBD1 matching 10 bases. This TCR was sampled from an adult in good health. The sample here was peripheral blood, taken on day 0 of MenACWY control vaccination. CDR3 in DNA: TGCGCCAGCAGCGGACAGGGGGAGAACACTGAAGCTTTCTTT. Residues: CASSGQGENTEAFF.